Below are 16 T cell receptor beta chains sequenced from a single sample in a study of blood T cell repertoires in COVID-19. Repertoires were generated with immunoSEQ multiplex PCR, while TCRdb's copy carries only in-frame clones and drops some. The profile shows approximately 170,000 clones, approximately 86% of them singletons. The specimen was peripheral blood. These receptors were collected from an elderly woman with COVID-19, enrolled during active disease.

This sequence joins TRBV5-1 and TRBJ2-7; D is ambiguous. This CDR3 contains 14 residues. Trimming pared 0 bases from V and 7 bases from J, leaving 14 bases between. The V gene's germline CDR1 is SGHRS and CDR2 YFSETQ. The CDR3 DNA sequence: TGCGCCAGCAGCTTGGGGCCAGGTTCTCGGGAGCAGTACTTC. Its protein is CASSLGPGSREQYF.

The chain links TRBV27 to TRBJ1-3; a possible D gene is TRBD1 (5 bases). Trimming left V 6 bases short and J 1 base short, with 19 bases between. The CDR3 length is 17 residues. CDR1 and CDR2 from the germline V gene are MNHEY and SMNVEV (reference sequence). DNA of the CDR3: TGTGCCAGCAGAGGAGAGAGCAGGGCGCGGTCTGGAAACACCATATATTTT. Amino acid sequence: CASRGESRARSGNTIYF.

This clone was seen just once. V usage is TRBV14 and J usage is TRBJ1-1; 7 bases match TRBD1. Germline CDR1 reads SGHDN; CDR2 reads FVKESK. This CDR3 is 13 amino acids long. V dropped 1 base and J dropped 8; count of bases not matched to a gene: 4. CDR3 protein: CASSQVQGLEAFF. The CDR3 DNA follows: TGTGCCAGCAGCCAAGTACAGGGGCTCGAAGCTTTCTTT.

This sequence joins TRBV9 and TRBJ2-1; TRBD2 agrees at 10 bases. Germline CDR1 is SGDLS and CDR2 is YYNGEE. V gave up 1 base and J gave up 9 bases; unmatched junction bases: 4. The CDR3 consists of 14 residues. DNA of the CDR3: TGTGCCAGCAGCGTACTAGCGGGAGTGGCTGAGCAGTTCTTC. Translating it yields CASSVLAGVAEQFF.

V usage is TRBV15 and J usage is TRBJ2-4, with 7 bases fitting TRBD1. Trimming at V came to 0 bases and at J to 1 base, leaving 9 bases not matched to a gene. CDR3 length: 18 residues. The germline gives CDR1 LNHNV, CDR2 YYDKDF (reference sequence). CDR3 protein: CATSRERGLAAAKNIQYF. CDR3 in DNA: TGTGCCACCAGCAGAGAAAGGGGGCTAGCTGCCGCCAAAAACATTCAGTACTTC. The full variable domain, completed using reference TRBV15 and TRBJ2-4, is DAMVIQNPRYQVTQFGKPVTLSCSQTLNHNVMYWYQQKSSQAPKLLFHYYDKDFNNEADTPDNFQSRRPNTSFCFLDIRSPGLGDTAMYLCATSRERGLAAAKNIQYFGAGTRLSVL.

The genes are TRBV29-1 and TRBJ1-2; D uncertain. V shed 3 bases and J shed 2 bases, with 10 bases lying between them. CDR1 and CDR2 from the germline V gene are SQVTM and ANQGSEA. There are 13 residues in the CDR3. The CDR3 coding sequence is TGCAGCGTTGAGGAGGTACCGAACTATGGCTACACCTTC. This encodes CSVEEVPNYGYTF. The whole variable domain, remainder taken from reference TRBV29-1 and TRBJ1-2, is SAVISQKPSRDICQRGTSLTIQCQVDSQVTMMFWYRQQPGQSLTLIATANQGSEATYESGFVIDKFPISRPNLTFSTLTVSNMSPEDSSIYLCSVEEVPNYGYTFGSGTRLTVV.

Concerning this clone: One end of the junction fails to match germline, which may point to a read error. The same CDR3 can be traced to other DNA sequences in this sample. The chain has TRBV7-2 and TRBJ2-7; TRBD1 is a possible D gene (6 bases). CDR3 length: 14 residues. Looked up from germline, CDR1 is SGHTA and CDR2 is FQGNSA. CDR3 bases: TGCGCCAGCAGCCCGGGACATTATATAGGCGAGCAGTACTTC. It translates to CASSPGHYIGEQYF.

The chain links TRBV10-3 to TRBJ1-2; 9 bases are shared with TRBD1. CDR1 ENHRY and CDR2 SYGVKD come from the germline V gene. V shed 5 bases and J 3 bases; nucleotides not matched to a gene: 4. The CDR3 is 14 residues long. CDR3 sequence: CAISSQGADYGYTF. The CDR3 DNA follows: TGTGCCATCAGTTCACAGGGGGCGGACTATGGCTACACCTTC.

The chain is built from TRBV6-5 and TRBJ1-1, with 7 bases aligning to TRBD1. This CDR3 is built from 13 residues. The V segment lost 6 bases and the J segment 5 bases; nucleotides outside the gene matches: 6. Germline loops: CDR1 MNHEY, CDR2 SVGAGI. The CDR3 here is CASRPRGDTEAFF. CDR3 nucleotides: TGTGCCAGCAGGCCCAGGGGGGATACTGAAGCTTTCTTT.

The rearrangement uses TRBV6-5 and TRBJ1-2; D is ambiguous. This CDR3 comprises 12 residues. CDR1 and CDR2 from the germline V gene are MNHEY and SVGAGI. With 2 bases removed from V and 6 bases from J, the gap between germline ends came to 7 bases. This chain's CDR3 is CASSYIQDGYTF. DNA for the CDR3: TGTGCCAGCAGTTACATCCAGGATGGCTACACCTTC.

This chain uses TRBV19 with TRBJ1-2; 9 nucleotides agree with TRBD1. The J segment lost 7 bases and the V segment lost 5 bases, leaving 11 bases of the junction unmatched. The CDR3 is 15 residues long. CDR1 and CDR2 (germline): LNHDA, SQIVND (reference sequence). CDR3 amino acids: CASSPETGTGSGYTF. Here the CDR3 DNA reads TGTGCCAGTAGTCCTGAGACCGGGACAGGGAGTGGCTACACCTTC.

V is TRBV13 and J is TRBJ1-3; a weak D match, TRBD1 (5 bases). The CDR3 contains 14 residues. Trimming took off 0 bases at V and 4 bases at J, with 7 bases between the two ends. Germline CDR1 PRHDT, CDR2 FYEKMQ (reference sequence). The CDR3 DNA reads TGTGCCAGCAGCTTAGGAGACAGAGGAAACACCATATATTTT. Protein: CASSLGDRGNTIYF.

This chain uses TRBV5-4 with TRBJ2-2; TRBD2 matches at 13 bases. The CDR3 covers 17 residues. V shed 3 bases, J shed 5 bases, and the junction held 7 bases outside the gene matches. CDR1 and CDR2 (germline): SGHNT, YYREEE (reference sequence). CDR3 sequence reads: CASSSGLAGVSTGELFF. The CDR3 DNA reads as TGTGCCAGCAGCTCTGGACTAGCGGGAGTGAGTACCGGGGAGCTGTTTTTT. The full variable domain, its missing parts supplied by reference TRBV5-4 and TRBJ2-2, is ETGVTQSPTHLIKTRGQQVTLRCSSQSGHNTVSWYQQALGQGPQFIFQYYREEENGRGNFPPRFSGLQFPNYSSELNVNALELDDSALYLCASSSGLAGVSTGELFFGEGSRLTVL.

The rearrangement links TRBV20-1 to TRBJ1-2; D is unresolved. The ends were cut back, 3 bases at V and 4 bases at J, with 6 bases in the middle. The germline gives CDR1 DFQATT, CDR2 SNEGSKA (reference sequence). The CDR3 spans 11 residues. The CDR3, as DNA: TGCAGTGCTAGTCAAGCCTATGGCTACACCTTC. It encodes CSASQAYGYTF.

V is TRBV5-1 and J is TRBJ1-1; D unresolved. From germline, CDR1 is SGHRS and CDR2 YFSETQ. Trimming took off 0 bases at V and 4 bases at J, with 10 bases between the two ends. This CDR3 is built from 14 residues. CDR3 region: CASSLETGVTEAFF. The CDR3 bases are TGCGCCAGCAGCTTGGAAACCGGGGTCACTGAAGCTTTCTTT.

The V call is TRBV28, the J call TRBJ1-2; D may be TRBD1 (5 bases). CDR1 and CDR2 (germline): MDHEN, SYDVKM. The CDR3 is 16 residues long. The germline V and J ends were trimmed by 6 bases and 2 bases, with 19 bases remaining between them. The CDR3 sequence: CASSTPGGAENYGYTF. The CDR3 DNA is TGTGCCAGCAGCACCCCCGGTGGGGCTGAAAACTATGGCTACACCTTC.